This T cell receptor (beta chain) derives from a study of T cells after yellow fever vaccination (dated by TCRdb to the late 2010s). Looking at the study overall: The SMART-Seq v4 Ultra Low Input RNA kit was used to prepare libraries from fractions with low cell numbers. To track T-cell clones before and after primary and booster YFV17D yellow fever vaccination, bulk TCR alpha and beta repertoires were sequenced longitudinally. Blood was drawn at multiple timepoints before and after primary and secondary immunization, with bulk PBMC replicates and cell subsets isolated. Two healthy male donors, one aged 18 to 30 and one aged 30 to 40 years, were included in the cohort.

What the treatment or condition label conveys for this sample: live attenuated yellow fever vaccine strain. Two biological replicates of bulk PBMCs were collected at each blood-draw timepoint. A standard Ficoll-Paque protocol was used to isolate PBMCs from peripheral blood. TriZol was used to extract RNA from bulk PBMCs, from CD4 and CD8 fractions, and from dextramer-positive and dextramer-negative fractions. Its CDR3 holds 16 amino acids, cysteine through phenylalanine. Left in the record is the CDR3 DNA by itself, 48 bases read in frame from the first base. Sequences MRHNA (CDR1) and SNTAGT (CDR2) are obtained from the germline V gene. Relative to germline, V is missing 1 base and J is missing 4 bases, with 7 bases of the junction outside any gene match. About this clonotype: Its antigen specificity is not known. It has no much larger one-base neighbor in the sample; base qualities were not kept.

TCR cDNA was synthesized by 5'RACE template switching, through which a universal primer site and unique molecular identifiers were introduced. Priming of cDNA synthesis was performed from both the TCR alpha and TCR beta constant segments. Libraries were amplified in two PCR steps, with sample barcodes and sequencing adapters added in the second step. Libraries were sequenced on Illumina HiSeq 2500 (2x100 bp) or NovaSeq (2x150 bp). The paper's processing steps were these. MIGEC was used to demultiplex reads and collapse the reads into UMI consensus sequences, and MiXCR was used for V(D)J alignment. Vaccine-responding clonotypes were identified with edgeR using replicate PBMC samples, with FDR below 0.01 and a log2 fold change above 5 up to day 15 being required. Each bulk clonotype received a CD4 or CD8 identity based on whether the sequenced CD4 or CD8 repertoire contained that clonotype at higher abundance. TCRdb passed the public sequencing reads through fastp at Q25 and MiXCR, retaining productive beta sequences. CDR3 protein duplicates are merged, each entry listing the most common genes and DNA. These V and J calls are TCRdb output, not the study's own analysis. Counted in this sample were 300,000 to 400,000 distinct CDR3 sequences; more than 8.5% of them appeared once. The top ten clones comprise about 20% of the sample.

Study-level results and caveats: Compared with the primary T-cell response, the secondary T-cell response was faster but weaker, reaching its peak on day 5 rather than on day 15. A small fraction of clonotypes appeared in both the CD4 and CD8 compartments, likely as a result of convergent recombination. FACS-sorted repertoires could contain abundant contaminating clonotypes from the bulk population, so computational filtering was required. After the booster, most of the clones that had expanded following primary vaccination were detected again (96% of CD4 and 85% to 90% of CD8), which suggests that memory was broadly maintained. The study included only a couple of donors, which limits how far the findings can be generalized.

This sample comprised PBMCs, obtained on the day of the first yellow fever vaccination. Rearrangement joined TRBV6-4 to TRBJ1-5, and TRBD1 matches 7 of the central bases. The TCR comes from a man aged 18 to 29 who received the YFV17D yellow fever vaccine. At the DNA level, the sequence is TGTGCCAGCAGTGACTGTACCGGGACAGAGAATCAGCCCCAGCATTTT. Protein translation: CASSDCTGTENQPQHF.